This passage covers 5 T cell receptor beta chains from one sample sequenced in a study of chemoradiotherapy in HPV16-positive cancers. Assay used: immunoSEQ multiplex PCR; TCRdb lists only in-frame clones, some missing. The table shows nearly 35,000 clones, with around 93% occurring only once. The sample consisted of blood, taken from a patient who underwent chemoradiotherapy. The receptor set was obtained from a human donor with HPV-associated anogenital cancer.

This clone was observed a few times. The V gene is TRBV2, the J gene TRBJ1-1; D unclear. The CDR3 runs 11 residues. In germline, CDR1 is SNHLY, CDR2 FYNNEI. Trimming shortened V by 1 base and J by 8 bases, and 5 bases separated the two germline ends. The CDR3 DNA reads as TGTGCCAGCAGTGAAGGGAGAGAAGCTTTCTTT. This sequence encodes CASSEGREAFF.

This chain uses TRBV7-3 with TRBJ1-2, with D uncertain. CDR1 is SGHTA and CDR2 is FQGTGA in the germline V gene. The V end was cut by 5 bases, the J end by 5 bases, with 12 bases between. The CDR3 is 13 amino acids. The CDR3 loop reads CASSEGFGYGYTF. Here the CDR3 DNA reads TGTGCCAGCAGCGAGGGATTTGGTTATGGCTACACCTTC.

The chain carries TRBV6-6 and TRBJ1-2; unclear D gene. V shed 0 bases and J shed 6 bases, with 8 bases lying between them. The CDR3 is 13 amino acids. In germline, CDR1 is MNHNY, CDR2 SVGAGI (reference sequence). CDR3 in DNA: TGTGCCAGCAGTTACTCAGGGATGGATGGCTACACCTTC. Amino acid sequence: CASSYSGMDGYTF.

In its sample, this clone was seen a few times. The chain uses TRBV30 and TRBJ1-5; the D gene is possibly TRBD1 (5 bases). V was clipped by 1 base and J by 6 bases, with 13 bases between them. Per germline, CDR1 GTSNPN and CDR2 SVGIG (reference sequence). The CDR3 has 14 amino acids. CDR3 residues: CAWSGGTETQPQHF. CDR3 in DNA: TGTGCCTGGAGTGGGGGGACGGAAACTCAGCCCCAGCATTTT.

The chain links TRBV11-2 to TRBJ1-2, with 8 nucleotides matching TRBD1. V gave up 1 base and J gave up 5 bases; unmatched junction bases: 6. Germline lookup yields CDR1 SGHAT and CDR2 FQNNGV. This CDR3 is 15 amino acids long. CDR3 amino acids: CASSLVAGGGYGYTF. DNA of the CDR3: TGTGCCAGCAGCTTAGTGGCAGGGGGCGGTTATGGCTACACCTTC.